Given below is one T cell receptor beta chain in context. Its specificity is not known. This may arise from a read error, as a much more abundant clone is one base away. The record originates from a study of T-cell reconstitution after alpha-beta-depleted transplantation in children. Study conclusions and caveats: About two months after transplant, alpha-beta T cells reportedly came from several hundred expanded graft clones. After transplant, high TCRbeta diversity at day 60 in some patients arose from surviving recipient T cells and thymic progenitors.

The CDR3 extends over 14 amino acids. CDR1 and CDR2 (germline): LNHNV, YYDKDF (reference sequence). Construction of the TCRbeta library involved unique molecular identifiers. TCRdb re-called the PCR reads with MiXCR, one entry per CDR3 protein. The sample gives some 310,000 distinct CDR3 sequences, approximately 23% of which show up once; 9.5% to 13% is in the top ten. The chain is built from TRBV15 and TRBJ1-1; TRBD1 matches at 7 bases. The material sequenced was PBMCs, mostly from graft donor cells, taken 180 days after TCRalphabeta/CD19-depleted stem cell transplant. The TCR sequence derives from a male patient aged 10-17 years who had a stem cell transplant for acute lymphoblastic leukemia, so the T cells may come from the graft donor. The CDR3 protein is CATNRQGGNTEAFF. CDR3 in DNA: TGTGCCACCAACAGACAGGGAGGGAACACTGAAGCTTTCTTT.